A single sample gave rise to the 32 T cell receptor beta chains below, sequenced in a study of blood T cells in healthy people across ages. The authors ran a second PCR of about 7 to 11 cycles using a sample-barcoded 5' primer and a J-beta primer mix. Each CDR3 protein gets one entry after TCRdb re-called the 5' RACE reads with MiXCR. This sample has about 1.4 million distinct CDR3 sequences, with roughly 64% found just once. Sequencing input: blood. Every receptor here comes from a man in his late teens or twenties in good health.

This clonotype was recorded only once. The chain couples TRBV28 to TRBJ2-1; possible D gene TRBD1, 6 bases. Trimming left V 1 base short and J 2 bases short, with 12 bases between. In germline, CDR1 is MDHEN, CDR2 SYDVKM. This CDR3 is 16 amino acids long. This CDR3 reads CASSLSRRGAYNEQFF. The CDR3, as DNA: TGTGCCAGCAGTTTATCTCGCAGGGGAGCCTACAATGAGCAGTTCTTC.

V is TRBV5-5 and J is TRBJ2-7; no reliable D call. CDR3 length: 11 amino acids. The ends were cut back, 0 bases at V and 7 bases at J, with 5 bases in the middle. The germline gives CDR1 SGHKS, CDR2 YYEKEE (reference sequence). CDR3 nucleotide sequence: TGTGCCAGCAGCTTGGAGTGGGAGCAGTACTTC. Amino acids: CASSLEWEQYF. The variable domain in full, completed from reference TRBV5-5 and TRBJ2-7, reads DAGVTQSPTHLIKTRGQQVTLRCSPISGHKSVSWYQQVLGQGPQFIFQYYEKEERGRGNFPDRFSARQFPNYSSELNVNALLLGDSALYLCASSLEWEQYFGPGTRLTVT.

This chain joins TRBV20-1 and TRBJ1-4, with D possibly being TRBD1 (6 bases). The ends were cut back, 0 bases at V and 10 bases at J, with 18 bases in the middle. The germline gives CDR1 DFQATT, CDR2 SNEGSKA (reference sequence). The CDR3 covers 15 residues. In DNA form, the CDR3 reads TGCAGTGCTAGAGATCTGAACGGGGGGCGGCGAAAACTGTTTTTT. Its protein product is CSARDLNGGRRKLFF.

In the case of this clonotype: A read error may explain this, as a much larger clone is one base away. CDR3: CASSLDLAGNEQFF. The CDR3 coding sequence is TGTGCCAGCAGCTTAGATCTAGCGGGAAATGAGCAGTTCTTC. This chain connects TRBV7-2 to TRBJ2-1; 9 positions match TRBD2. CDR1 SGHTA and CDR2 FQGNSA come from the germline V gene. The CDR3 is made up of 14 amino acids. Losses at the gene ends were 1 base for V and 7 bases for J; bases not matched to a gene: 2. Variable domain in full (rest from reference TRBV7-2 and TRBJ2-1): GAGVSQSPSNKVTEKGKDVELRCDPISGHTALYWYRQSLGQGLEFLIYFQGNSAPDKSGLPSDRFSAERTGGSVSTLTIQRTQQEDSAVYLCASSLDLAGNEQFFGPGTRLTVL.

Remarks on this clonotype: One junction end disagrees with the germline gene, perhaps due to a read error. As DNA, the CDR3 is TGCGCCAGCAGCCAAGCTCGGGCCTCCGACGAGCAGTACTTC. Its translation is CASSQARASDEQYF. The rearrangement joins TRBV4-3 to TRBJ2-7; D is ambiguous. CDR1 and CDR2 (germline): LGHNA, YSLEER. The CDR3 contains 14 residues.

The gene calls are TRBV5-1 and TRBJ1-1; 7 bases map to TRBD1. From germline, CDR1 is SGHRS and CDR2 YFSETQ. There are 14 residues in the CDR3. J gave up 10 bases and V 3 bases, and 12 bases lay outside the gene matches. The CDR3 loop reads CASSSDRQGEGAFF. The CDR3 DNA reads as TGCGCCAGCAGCTCGGATAGACAGGGCGAGGGAGCTTTCTTT.

CDR3 protein: CASSHHQGSRSSYEQYF. CDR3 coding DNA: TGTGCCAGCAGCCACCACCAAGGTTCCAGAAGCTCCTACGAGCAGTACTTC. This chain joins TRBV7-9 and TRBJ2-7; D unclear. V lost 5 bases and J 0 bases, leaving 20 bases between the germline ends. Germline V CDR1 and CDR2: SEHNR, FQNEAQ (reference sequence). The CDR3 covers 17 residues.

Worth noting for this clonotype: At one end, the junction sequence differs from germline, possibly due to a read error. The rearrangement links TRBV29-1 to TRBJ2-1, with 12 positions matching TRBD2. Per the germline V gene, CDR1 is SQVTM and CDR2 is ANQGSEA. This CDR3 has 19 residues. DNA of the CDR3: TGCAGCATTGAAAGGTCGGGCGGACTAGCGGGACTCTCCTACAATGAGCAGTTCTTC. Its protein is CSIERSGGLAGLSYNEQFF.

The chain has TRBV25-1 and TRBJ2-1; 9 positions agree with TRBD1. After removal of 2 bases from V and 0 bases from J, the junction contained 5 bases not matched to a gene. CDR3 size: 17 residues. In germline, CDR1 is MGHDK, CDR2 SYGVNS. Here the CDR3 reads CASSEPPTGGSYNEQFF. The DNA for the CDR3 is TGTGCCAGCAGTGAACCCCCGACAGGGGGCTCCTACAATGAGCAGTTCTTC.

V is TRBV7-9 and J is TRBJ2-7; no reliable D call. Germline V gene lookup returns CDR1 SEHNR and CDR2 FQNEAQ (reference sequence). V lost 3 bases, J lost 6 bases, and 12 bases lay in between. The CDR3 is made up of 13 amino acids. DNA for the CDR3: TGTGCCAGCAGCTTGAGCGAGAGAGGCGAGCAGTACTTC. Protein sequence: CASSLSERGEQYF.

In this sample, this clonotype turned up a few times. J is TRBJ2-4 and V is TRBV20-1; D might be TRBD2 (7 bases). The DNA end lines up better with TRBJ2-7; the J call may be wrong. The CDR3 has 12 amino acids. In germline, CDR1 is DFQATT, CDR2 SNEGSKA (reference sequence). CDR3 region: CSAWGGDYEQYF. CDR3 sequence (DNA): TGCAGTGCTTGGGGGGGCGACTACGAGCAGTACTTC.

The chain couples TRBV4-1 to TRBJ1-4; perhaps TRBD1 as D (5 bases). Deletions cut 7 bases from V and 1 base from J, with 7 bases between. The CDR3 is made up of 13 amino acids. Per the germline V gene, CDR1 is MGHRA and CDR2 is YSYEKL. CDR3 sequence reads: CASTRETNEKLFF. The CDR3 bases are TGCGCCAGCACCAGGGAAACTAATGAAAAACTGTTTTTT.

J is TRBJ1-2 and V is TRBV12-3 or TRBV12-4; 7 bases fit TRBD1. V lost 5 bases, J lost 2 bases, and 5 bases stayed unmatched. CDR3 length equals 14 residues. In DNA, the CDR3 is TGTGCCAGCAGTACCGGGACAGTCAACTATGGCTACACCTTC. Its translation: CASSTGTVNYGYTF.

This chain's CDR3 is CASLGGGELFF. As DNA, the CDR3 is TGTGCCAGTCTGGGCGGCGGGGAGCTGTTTTTT. This chain uses TRBV19 with TRBJ2-2, with D uncertain. Trimming stripped 8 bases from V and 7 bases from J, with 8 bases between. CDR1 is LNHDA and CDR2 is SQIVND in the germline V gene (reference sequence). CDR3 size: 11 residues. Using reference TRBV19 and TRBJ2-2 for the parts outside the CDR3, the full variable domain is DGGITQSPKYLFRKEGQNVTLSCEQNLNHDAMYWYRQDPGQGLRLIYYSQIVNDFQKGDIAEGYSVSREKKESFPLTVTSAQKNPTAFYLCASLGGGELFFGEGSRLTVL.

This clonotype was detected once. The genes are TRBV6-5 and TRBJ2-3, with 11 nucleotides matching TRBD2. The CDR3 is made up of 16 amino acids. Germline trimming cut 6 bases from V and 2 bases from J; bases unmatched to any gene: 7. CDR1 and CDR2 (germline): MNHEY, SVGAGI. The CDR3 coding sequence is TGTGCCAGCAGCCAAATAGCGGGGGGGTACACAGATACGCAGTATTTT. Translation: CASSQIAGGYTDTQYF.

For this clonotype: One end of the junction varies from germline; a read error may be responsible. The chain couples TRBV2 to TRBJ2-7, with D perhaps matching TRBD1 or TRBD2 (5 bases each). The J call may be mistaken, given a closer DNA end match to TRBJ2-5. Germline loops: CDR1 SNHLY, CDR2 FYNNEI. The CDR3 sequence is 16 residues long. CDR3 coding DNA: TGTGCCAGCAGGTCCTTAGGGACGGAAGCACAAGGGACCCAGTACTTC. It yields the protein CASRSLGTEAQGTQYF.

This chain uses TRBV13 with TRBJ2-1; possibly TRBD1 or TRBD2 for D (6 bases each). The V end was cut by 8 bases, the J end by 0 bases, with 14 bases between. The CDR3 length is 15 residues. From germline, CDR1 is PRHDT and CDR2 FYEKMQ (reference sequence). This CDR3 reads CASGWGASSYNEQFF. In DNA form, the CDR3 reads TGTGCCAGCGGTTGGGGGGCCAGCTCCTACAATGAGCAGTTCTTC.

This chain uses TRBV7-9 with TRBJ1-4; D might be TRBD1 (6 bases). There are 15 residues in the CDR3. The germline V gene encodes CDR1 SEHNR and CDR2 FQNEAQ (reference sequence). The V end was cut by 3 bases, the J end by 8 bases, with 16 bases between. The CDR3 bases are TGTGCCAGCAGCTTTGGGATGACAGGACTGGAAAAACTGTTTTTT. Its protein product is CASSFGMTGLEKLFF.

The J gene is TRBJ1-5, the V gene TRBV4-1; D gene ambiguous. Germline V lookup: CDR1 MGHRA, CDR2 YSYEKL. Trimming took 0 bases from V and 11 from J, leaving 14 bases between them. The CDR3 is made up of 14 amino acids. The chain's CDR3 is CASSQDLMDLTQHF. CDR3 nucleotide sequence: TGCGCCAGCAGCCAAGATCTGATGGATTTGACCCAGCATTTT.

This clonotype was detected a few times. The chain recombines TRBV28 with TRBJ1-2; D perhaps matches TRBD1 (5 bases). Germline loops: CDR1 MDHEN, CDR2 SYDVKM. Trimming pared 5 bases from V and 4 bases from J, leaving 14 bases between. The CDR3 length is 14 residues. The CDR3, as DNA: TGTGCCAGCAGTGGGGCGGGGACGGGCTATGGCTACACCTTC. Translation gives CASSGAGTGYGYTF.

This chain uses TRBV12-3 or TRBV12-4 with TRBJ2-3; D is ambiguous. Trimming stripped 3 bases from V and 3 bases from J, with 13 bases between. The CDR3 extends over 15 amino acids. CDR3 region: CASSFGQDRTDTQYF. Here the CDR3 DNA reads TGTGCCAGCAGTTTCGGGCAGGATAGAACAGATACGCAGTATTTT.

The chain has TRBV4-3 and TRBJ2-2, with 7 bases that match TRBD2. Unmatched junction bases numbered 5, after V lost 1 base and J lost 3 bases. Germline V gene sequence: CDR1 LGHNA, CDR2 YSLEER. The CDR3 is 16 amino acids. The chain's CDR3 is CASSQVQGRDTGELFF. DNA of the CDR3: TGCGCCAGCAGCCAAGTTCAAGGGAGGGACACCGGGGAGCTGTTTTTT.

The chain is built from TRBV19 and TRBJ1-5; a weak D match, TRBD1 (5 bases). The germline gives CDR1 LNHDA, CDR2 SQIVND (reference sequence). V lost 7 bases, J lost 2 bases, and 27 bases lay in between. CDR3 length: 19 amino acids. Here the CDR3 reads CASNSPGVSWPERNQPQHF. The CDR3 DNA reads TGTGCCAGTAATTCCCCGGGGGTGAGTTGGCCCGAACGCAATCAGCCCCAGCATTTT. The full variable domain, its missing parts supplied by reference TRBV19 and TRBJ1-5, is DGGITQSPKYLFRKEGQNVTLSCEQNLNHDAMYWYRQDPGQGLRLIYYSQIVNDFQKGDIAEGYSVSREKKESFPLTVTSAQKNPTAFYLCASNSPGVSWPERNQPQHFGDGTRLSIL.

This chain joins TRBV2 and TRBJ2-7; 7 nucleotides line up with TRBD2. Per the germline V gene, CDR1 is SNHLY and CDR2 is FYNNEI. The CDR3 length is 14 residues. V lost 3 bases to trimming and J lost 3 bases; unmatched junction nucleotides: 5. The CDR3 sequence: CASSEEGTIYEQYF. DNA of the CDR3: TGTGCCAGCAGTGAGGAGGGGACTATCTACGAGCAGTACTTC.

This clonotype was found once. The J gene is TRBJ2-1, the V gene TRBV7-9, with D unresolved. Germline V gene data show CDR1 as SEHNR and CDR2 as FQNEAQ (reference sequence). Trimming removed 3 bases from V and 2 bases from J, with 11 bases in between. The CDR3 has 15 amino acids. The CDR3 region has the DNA TGTGCCAGCAGCTTCGGCAGCGCGACCTACAATGAGCAGTTCTTC. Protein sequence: CASSFGSATYNEQFF.

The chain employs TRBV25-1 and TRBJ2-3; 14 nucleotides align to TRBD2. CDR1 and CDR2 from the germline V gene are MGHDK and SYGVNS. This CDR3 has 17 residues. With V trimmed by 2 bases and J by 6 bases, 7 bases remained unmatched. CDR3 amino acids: CASSEGLGTSGGDTQYF. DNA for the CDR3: TGTGCCAGCAGTGAAGGCCTCGGGACTAGCGGGGGCGATACGCAGTATTTT.

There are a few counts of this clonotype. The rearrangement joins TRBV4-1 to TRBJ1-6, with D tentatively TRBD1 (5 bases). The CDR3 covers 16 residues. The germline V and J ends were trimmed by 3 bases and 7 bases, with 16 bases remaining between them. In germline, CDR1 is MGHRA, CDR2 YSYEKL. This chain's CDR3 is CASSHLTSTENSPLHF. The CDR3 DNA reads TGCGCCAGCAGCCACTTAACATCGACAGAAAATTCACCCCTCCACTTT.

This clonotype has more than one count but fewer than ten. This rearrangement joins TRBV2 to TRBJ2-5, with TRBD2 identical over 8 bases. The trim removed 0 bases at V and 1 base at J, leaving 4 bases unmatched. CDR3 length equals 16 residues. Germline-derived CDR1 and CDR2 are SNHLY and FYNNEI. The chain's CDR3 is CASSEAKAGGQETQYF. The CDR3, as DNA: TGTGCCAGCAGTGAAGCGAAGGCGGGGGGCCAAGAGACCCAGTACTTC.

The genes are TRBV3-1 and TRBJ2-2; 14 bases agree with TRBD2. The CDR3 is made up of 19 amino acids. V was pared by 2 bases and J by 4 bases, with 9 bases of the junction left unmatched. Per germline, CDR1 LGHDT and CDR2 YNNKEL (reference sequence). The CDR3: CASSQTGTSGSSGTGELFF. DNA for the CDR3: TGTGCCAGCAGCCAAACCGGGACTAGCGGGAGTTCGGGCACCGGGGAGCTGTTTTTT.

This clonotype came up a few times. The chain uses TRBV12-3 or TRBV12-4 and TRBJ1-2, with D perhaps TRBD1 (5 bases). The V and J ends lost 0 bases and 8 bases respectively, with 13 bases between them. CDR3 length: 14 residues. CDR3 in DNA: TGTGCCAGCAGTTTAGCACAGGCTATGGTGGGCTACACCTTC. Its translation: CASSLAQAMVGYTF.

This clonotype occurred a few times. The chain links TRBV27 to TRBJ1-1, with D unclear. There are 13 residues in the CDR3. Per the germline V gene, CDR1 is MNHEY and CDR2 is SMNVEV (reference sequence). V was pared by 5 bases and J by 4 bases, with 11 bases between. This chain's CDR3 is CASSVVGVTEAFF. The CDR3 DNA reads TGTGCCAGCAGTGTTGTTGGAGTCACTGAAGCTTTCTTT.

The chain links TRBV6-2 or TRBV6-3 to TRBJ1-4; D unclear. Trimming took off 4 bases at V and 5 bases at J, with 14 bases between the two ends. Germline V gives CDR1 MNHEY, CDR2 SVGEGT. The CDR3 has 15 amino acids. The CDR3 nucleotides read TGTGCCAGCAGTTCCCTTGAGCTCCTCAATGAAAAACTGTTTTTT. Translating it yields CASSSLELLNEKLFF.